This T cell receptor (beta chain) was identified during a study of CD8+ T cells in alopecia areata (dated by TCRdb to 2017 to 2018). With respect to the entire study: To study T cell clonal expansion in alopecia areata, the researchers applied high-throughput TCRbeta sequencing to both the C3H/HeJ mouse model and human patients. RNA came from the PAXgene miRNA kit for fixed scalp, the miRNeasy kit for PBMCs, and the RNeasy kit for mouse skin. immunoSEQ multiplex PCR using 35 Vbeta forward primers and 13 Jbeta reverse primers was used to amplify TCRbeta CDR3 regions. On the human side, TCRbeta sequencing was run on scalp tissue and on sorted CD4+ and CD8+ peripheral blood T cells from healthy controls and from alopecia areata patients with either patchy or totalis/universalis disease. Scalp clonality was compared among normal scalp (n=4), patchy alopecia areata scalp (n=8), and alopecia totalis/universalis scalp (n=8).

As concerns this clone: Its antigen is not yet known. No per-base quality is available; no much larger clone lies one base away.

Receptors were amplified or captured by the immunoSEQ multiplex PCR assay. To provide template for TCR sequencing, every sample had RNA extracted and reverse transcribed into cDNA. SuperScript III was used for first-strand cDNA synthesis, primed with a 2:1 mix of oligo-dT and random hexamers. A synthetic immune receptor repertoire was used to measure amplification bias, and any remaining bias was corrected computationally. On the authors' methods: After raw reads were preprocessed to remove errors, the CDR3 was defined following IMGT conventions as running from the conserved cysteine to phenylalanine. Clonality was computed as 1 minus the Shannon entropy, with the entropy normalized by log2 of the number of productive unique TCRs. Whether scalp clones were CD4 or CD8 was inferred by matching scalp TCRbeta sequences against CD4 and CD8 repertoires sorted from blood. Drawn from immuneACCESS, this table holds only the in-frame rearrangements with V and J called that TCRdb kept. Clones are partly lost; checked studies trace under half to an unresolved V gene and leave the rest unexplained. V and J calls plus clone size are reproduced from that table; the DNA served to infer D and trimming. This sample is represented by roughly 20,000 clones; roughly 62% of them were singletons. Roughly 4.8% of the sample is in the top ten clones.

What the work shows at the level of the full study, not this receptor alone: Shared TCR sequences between patients were less evident than in mice, which may be partly attributable to HLA diversity in the patient population. Higher clonality and more expanded CD8+ clones were observed in lesional scalp than in normal scalp, particularly in alopecia totalis/universalis, a finding suggestive of antigenic drive. Unlike mouse skin, which is dominated by gammadelta T cells, normal human skin has resident alphabeta T cells that are also sequenced, and this complicates analysis of the scalp TCR repertoire.

In roughly five patients from the biomarker study, CD4+ cells were sorted further to obtain CD25+CD127- cells. From alopecia areata patients, peripheral blood was collected along with lesional scalp punch biopsies. PBMCs were separated by density centrifugation and stained for CD3, CD4 and CD8, after which CD4+ and CD8+ T cells were sorted on a FACSAria. As part of a multicenter biomarker study, untreated alopecia areata patients were recruited. The clonotype originates from a human donor with alopecia areata. Sequenced sample: CD4+ Tregs sorted from blood.

The DNA reads as follows: TGTGCCAGCAGTATTCAGGGTTACAATGAGCAGTTCTTC. Translated, it reads CASSIQGYNEQFF. The chain is assembled from TRBV27 and TRBJ2-1; the D gene is perhaps TRBD1, from 5 matching bases. CDR1 MNHEY and CDR2 SMNVEV were looked up in the germline V gene (reference sequence). Deletion took 5 bases off V and 4 bases off J, with a span of 9 bases between the germline ends. The CDR3 holds 13 amino acids from the cysteine to the phenylalanine. The CDR3 DNA has 39 bases and is translated from base 1.